Only a few counts were recorded for the clone carrying this T cell receptor beta chain. These data come from a study of identical twins. TCRdb re-analysed the 5' RACE reads in MiXCR, keeping a single row per CDR3 protein. This table has 1.5 million to 2 million distinct CDR3 sequences, around 29% appearing once. The CDR3 loop spans 12 amino acids. Germline assignment: CDR1 SNHLY and CDR2 FYNNEI. V was shortened by 8 bases and J by 0 bases, with 7 bases between the two germline ends. The rearrangement uses TRBV2 and TRBJ1-1; D is possibly TRBD1 (6 bases). This TCR derives from a newborn girl in good health. Specimen: cord blood. This CDR3 reads CASRDMNTEAFF. The DNA for the CDR3 is TGTGCCAGCCGGGACATGAACACTGAAGCTTTCTTT. Drawing the rest from reference TRBV2 and TRBJ1-1, the complete variable domain is EPEVTQTPSHQVTQMGQEVILRCVPISNHLYFYWYRQILGQKVEFLVSFYNNEISEKSEIFDDQFSVERPDGSNFTLKIRSTKLEDSAMYFCASRDMNTEAFFGQGTRLTVV.